A single sample is the source of the 19 T cell receptor beta chains below, sequenced in a study of blood T cells in healthy people across ages. Sample-barcoded 5' priming and a J-beta primer mix drove a second PCR of about 6 to 12 cycles. TCRdb redid the calling of the 5' RACE reads with MiXCR, one entry per CDR3 protein. The repertoire holds about 1.5 million distinct CDR3 sequences, with 35% to 45% as singletons. The material sequenced was blood. Source of these receptors: a young woman in good health.

The CDR3 nucleotides are TGTGCCAGCAGTTCCGCGGCTACGGGGGAAAAACTGTTTTTT. As protein: CASSSAATGEKLFF. The chain combines TRBV12-3 or TRBV12-4 with TRBJ1-4; D gene ambiguous. The CDR3 has 14 amino acids. V dropped 4 bases and J dropped 8 bases, with 14 bases sitting between them.

This clonotype was detected a few times. V gene TRBV12-3 or TRBV12-4 combines with J gene TRBJ1-6; 8 bases map to TRBD1. Unmatched junction bases numbered 5, after V lost 6 bases and J lost 7 bases. The CDR3 totals 14 residues. Here the CDR3 DNA reads TGTGCCAGCAGGGACGGACAGGGAAATTCACCCCTCCACTTT. It codes for CASRDGQGNSPLHF.

The genes are TRBV20-1 and TRBJ1-2; 7 positions agree with TRBD1. The V gene's germline CDR1 is DFQATT and CDR2 SNEGSKA (reference sequence). The CDR3 totals 14 residues. Losses at the gene ends were 3 bases for V and 3 bases for J; bases not matched to a gene: 7. The CDR3 loop is CSASPNRGDYGYTF. Written as DNA, the CDR3 is TGCAGTGCTAGCCCAAACAGGGGAGACTATGGCTACACCTTC.

There are a few counts of this clonotype. The chain joins TRBV6-2 or TRBV6-3 to TRBJ1-3, with 7 bases identical to TRBD1. The CDR3 has 16 amino acids. J gave up 0 bases and V 2 bases, and 4 bases lay outside the gene matches. Germline V CDR1 and CDR2: MNHEY, SVGEGT. The CDR3 sequence is CASSYPGQNSGNTIYF. The CDR3 DNA sequence: TGTGCCAGCAGTTACCCGGGACAGAACTCTGGAAACACCATATATTTT.

V gene TRBV4-3 combines with J gene TRBJ2-2; 7 nucleotides match TRBD1. The germline V gene encodes CDR1 LGHNA and CDR2 YSLEER. The J segment lost 4 bases and the V segment lost 0 bases, leaving 8 bases of the junction unmatched. CDR3 length: 17 residues. This CDR3 reads CASSQEKGAWVTGELFF. The CDR3 nucleotides are TGCGCCAGCAGCCAAGAAAAGGGGGCTTGGGTCACCGGGGAGCTGTTTTTT.

This clonotype was seen repeatedly, ten times or more. The chain employs TRBV27 and TRBJ2-3; D unresolved. The CDR3 runs to 14 residues. Germline loops: CDR1 MNHEY, CDR2 SMNVEV (reference sequence). The V end lost 3 bases, the J end lost 0 bases, and 7 bases lay between the germline ends. The CDR3 bases are TGTGCCAGCAGTTTGGTGCGTAGCACAGATACGCAGTATTTT. This encodes CASSLVRSTDTQYF.

The chain links TRBV4-2 to TRBJ2-1, with TRBD2 identical over 7 bases. CDR1 and CDR2 from the germline V gene are LGHNA and YNFKEQ. The J segment lost 4 bases and the V segment lost 0 bases, leaving 6 bases of the junction unmatched. This CDR3 spans 16 amino acids. The CDR3 nucleotides are TGTGCCAGCAGCCAAGAAGCGGCTAGCGGTTACAATGAGCAGTTCTTC. As protein: CASSQEAASGYNEQFF.

The V call is TRBV20-1, the J call TRBJ2-3; no clear D gene. V lost 0 bases and J lost 0, with 13 bases in between. The CDR3 has 16 residues. Germline V gene data show CDR1 as DFQATT and CDR2 as SNEGSKA (reference sequence). In DNA form, the CDR3 reads TGCAGTGCTAGAGATTCTGGAGCCACTAGCACAGATACGCAGTATTTT. Its protein is CSARDSGATSTDTQYF.

The chain combines TRBV6-8 with TRBJ1-1, with 7 bases lining up with TRBD1. CDR1 and CDR2 from the germline V gene are MNHGY and SAAAGT. The V gene end was trimmed by 6 bases and the J gene end by 1 base; junction bases not matched to a gene: 11. This CDR3 spans 16 amino acids. CDR3 sequence: CASSLGDRTGNTEAFF. Here the CDR3 DNA reads TGTGCCAGCAGCCTGGGAGACCGGACAGGGAACACTGAAGCTTTCTTT.

This chain uses TRBV21-1 with TRBJ1-3; the table's D gene call, TRBD1, was not cross checked with the DNA. TRBV21-1 is reported as a pseudogene. The CDR3 is 16 residues long. Here the CDR3 reads CASSNRNGTAGNTIYF. The CDR3 DNA reads TGTGCCAGCAGCAATCGCAATGGGACCGCTGGAAACACCATATATTTT.

The genes are TRBV12-3 or TRBV12-4 and TRBJ2-7; D remains ambiguous. The CDR3 is 13 residues long. Trimming removed 8 bases at V and 0 bases at J, with 11 bases between. CDR3 nucleotide sequence: TGTGCCAGCTGTCATTCCAGCTCCTACGAGCAGTACTTC. Translated, it gives CASCHSSSYEQYF.

The rearrangement uses TRBV21-1 and TRBJ2-1. TRBV21-1 is noted as a pseudogene. The CDR3 is 14 amino acids. In DNA, the CDR3 is TGTGCCAGCAGCAAAGGGTCTGGGAACAATGAGCAGTTCTTC. Residues: CASSKGSGNNEQFF.

V and J are TRBV7-2 and TRBJ2-2; the match to TRBD2 covers 8 bases. Looked up from germline, CDR1 is SGHTA and CDR2 is FQGNSA. This CDR3 has 17 residues. V was clipped by 2 bases and J by 4 bases; unmatched bases: 9. The CDR3 DNA follows: TGTGCCAGCAGCTTATATAGCAGCGGGAGACCCACCGGGGAGCTGTTTTTT. Translation gives CASSLYSSGRPTGELFF.

J is TRBJ2-5 and V is TRBV12-3 or TRBV12-4; D is perhaps TRBD1 or TRBD2 (5 bases each). The CDR3 runs to 14 residues. Trimming took 2 bases from V and 3 from J, leaving 10 bases between them. For the CDR3, the DNA is TGTGCCAGCAGTTTATCGGGGCAGGAAGAGACCCAGTACTTC. This sequence encodes CASSLSGQEETQYF.

The J gene is TRBJ2-3, the V gene TRBV7-2; unclear D gene. Trimming removed 0 bases from V and 3 bases from J, with 10 bases in between. CDR1 is SGHTA, CDR2 FQGNSA, per germline. The CDR3 consists of 15 residues. Here the CDR3 reads CASSLAVIRTDTQYF. CDR3 DNA sequence: TGTGCCAGCAGCTTAGCCGTTATCCGGACAGATACGCAGTATTTT.

Many counts were recorded for this clonotype. CDR3 sequence reads: CASSLGTHSSYNEQFF. The CDR3 DNA reads as TGTGCCAGCAGTTTAGGAACTCATAGCTCCTACAATGAGCAGTTCTTC. The chain combines TRBV12-3 or TRBV12-4 with TRBJ2-1; D remains unclear. V lost 1 base and J 0 bases, leaving 10 bases between the germline ends. The CDR3 loop spans 16 amino acids.

This clonotype was seen only a few times. V and J are TRBV20-1 and TRBJ2-5, with D possibly matching TRBD2 (5 bases). The J call is uncertain, as TRBJ2-7 better fits the DNA end. The CDR3 spans 14 residues. CDR1 DFQATT and CDR2 SNEGSKA come from the germline V gene (reference sequence). In DNA form, the CDR3 reads TGCAGTGCTAGCAAAGGCAGTCGCGGGTACGAGCAGTACTTC. It yields the protein CSASKGSRGYEQYF.

The chain combines TRBV6-2 or TRBV6-3 with TRBJ2-3; TRBD1 aligns across 12 bases. V shed 0 bases and J 2 bases; nucleotides not matched to a gene: 6. The germline gives CDR1 MNHEY, CDR2 SVGEGT. This CDR3 is built from 18 residues. This CDR3 is CASSYSPGQGAYTDTQYF. The DNA for the CDR3 is TGTGCCAGCAGTTACTCGCCGGGACAGGGGGCTTACACAGATACGCAGTATTTT.

This rearrangement joins TRBV7-8 to TRBJ1-1, with 10 bases fitting TRBD1. This CDR3 contains 17 residues. The germline CDR1 and CDR2 sequences are SGHVS and FQNEAQ. The V gene end was trimmed by 5 bases and the J gene end by 0 bases; junction bases not matched to a gene: 9. CDR3 in DNA: TGTGCCAGCAGCCGGAGGACAGGGGGTTTAGTGAACACTGAAGCTTTCTTT. Amino acid sequence: CASSRRTGGLVNTEAFF.